This T cell receptor beta chain was captured in a study of T-cell reconstitution after alpha-beta-depleted transplantation in children. The TCRbeta library was prepared with unique molecular identifiers. TCRdb re-called the PCR reads with MiXCR, one entry per CDR3 protein. This sample has 200,000 to 250,000 distinct CDR3 sequences, with about 9.2% found just once. This clonotype was detected ten times or more. The junction had 8 bases not matched to a gene; V was cut back by 5 bases and J by 6 bases. The CDR3 totals 13 residues. Germline-derived CDR1 and CDR2 are DFQATT and SNEGSKA (reference sequence).

The sequence derives from a human donor who donated a stem cell graft to a child with acute lymphoblastic leukemia. V usage is TRBV20-1 and J usage is TRBJ2-7; 9 bases map to TRBD1. The sample consisted of PBMCs from the stem cell graft donor, taken from the stem cell graft. As DNA, the CDR3 is TGCAGTGCTGGAGGGACAGGGTCGAGCGAGCAGTACTTC. Translating gives CSAGGTGSSEQYF.